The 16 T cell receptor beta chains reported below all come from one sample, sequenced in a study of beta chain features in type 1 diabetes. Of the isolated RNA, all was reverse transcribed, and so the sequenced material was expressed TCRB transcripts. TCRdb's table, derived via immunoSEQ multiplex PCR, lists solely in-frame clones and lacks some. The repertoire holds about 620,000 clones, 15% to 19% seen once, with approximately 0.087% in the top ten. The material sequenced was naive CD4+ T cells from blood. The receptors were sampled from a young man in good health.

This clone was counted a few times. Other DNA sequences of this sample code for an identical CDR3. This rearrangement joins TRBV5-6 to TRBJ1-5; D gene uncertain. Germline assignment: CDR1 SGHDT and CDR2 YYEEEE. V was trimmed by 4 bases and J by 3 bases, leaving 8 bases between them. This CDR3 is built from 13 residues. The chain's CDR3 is CASSLGNNQPQHF. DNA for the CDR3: TGTGCCAGCAGCCTGGGGAACAATCAGCCCCAGCATTTT.

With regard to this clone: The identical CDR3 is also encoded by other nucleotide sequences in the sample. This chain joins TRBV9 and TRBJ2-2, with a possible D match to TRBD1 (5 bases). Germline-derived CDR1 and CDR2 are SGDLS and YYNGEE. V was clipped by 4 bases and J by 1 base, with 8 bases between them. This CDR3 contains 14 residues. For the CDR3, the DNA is TGTGCCAGCAGCCCTCAGGGGAACACCGGGGAGCTGTTTTTT. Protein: CASSPQGNTGELFF.

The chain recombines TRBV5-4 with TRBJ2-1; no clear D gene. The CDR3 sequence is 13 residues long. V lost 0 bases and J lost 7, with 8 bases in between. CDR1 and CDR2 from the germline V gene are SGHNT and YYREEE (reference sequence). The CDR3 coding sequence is TGTGCCAGCAGCTTGGCCAGTCCGAATGAGCAGTTCTTC. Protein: CASSLASPNEQFF. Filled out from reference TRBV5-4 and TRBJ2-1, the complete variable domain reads ETGVTQSPTHLIKTRGQQVTLRCSSQSGHNTVSWYQQALGQGPQFIFQYYREEENGRGNFPPRFSGLQFPNYSSELNVNALELDDSALYLCASSLASPNEQFFGPGTRLTVL.

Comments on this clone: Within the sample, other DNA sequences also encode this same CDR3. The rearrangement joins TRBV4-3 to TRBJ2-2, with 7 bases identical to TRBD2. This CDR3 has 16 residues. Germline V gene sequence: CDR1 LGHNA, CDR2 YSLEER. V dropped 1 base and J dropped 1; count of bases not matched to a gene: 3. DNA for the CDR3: TGCGCCAGCAGCCAAGGCGGGAGTCTGAACACCGGGGAGCTGTTTTTT. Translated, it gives CASSQGGSLNTGELFF.

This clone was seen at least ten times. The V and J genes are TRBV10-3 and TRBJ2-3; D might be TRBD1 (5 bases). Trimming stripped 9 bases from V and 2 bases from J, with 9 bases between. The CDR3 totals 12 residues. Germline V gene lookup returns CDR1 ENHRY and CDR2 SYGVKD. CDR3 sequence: CAIRQNTDTQYF. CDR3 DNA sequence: TGTGCCATACGACAGAACACAGATACGCAGTATTTT.

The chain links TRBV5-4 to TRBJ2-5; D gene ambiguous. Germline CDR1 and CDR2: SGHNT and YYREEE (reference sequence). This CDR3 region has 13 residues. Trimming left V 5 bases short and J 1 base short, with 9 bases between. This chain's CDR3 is CASRYQIQETQYF. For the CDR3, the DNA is TGTGCCAGCAGATACCAGATCCAAGAGACCCAGTACTTC. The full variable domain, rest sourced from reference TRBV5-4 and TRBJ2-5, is ETGVTQSPTHLIKTRGQQVTLRCSSQSGHNTVSWYQQALGQGPQFIFQYYREEENGRGNFPPRFSGLQFPNYSSELNVNALELDDSALYLCASRYQIQETQYFGPGTRLLVL.

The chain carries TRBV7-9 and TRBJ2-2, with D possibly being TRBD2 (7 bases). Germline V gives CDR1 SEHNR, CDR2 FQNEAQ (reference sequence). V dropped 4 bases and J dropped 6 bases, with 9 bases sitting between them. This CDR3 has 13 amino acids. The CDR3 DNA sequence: TGTGCCAGCAGCTCGGGGGGCCCCGGGGAGCTGTTTTTT. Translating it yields CASSSGGPGELFF. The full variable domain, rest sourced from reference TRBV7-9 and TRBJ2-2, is DTGVSQNPRHKITKRGQNVTFRCDPISEHNRLYWYRQTLGQGPEFLTYFQNEAQLEKSRLLSDRFSAERPKGSFSTLEIQRTEQGDSAMYLCASSSGGPGELFFGEGSRLTVL.

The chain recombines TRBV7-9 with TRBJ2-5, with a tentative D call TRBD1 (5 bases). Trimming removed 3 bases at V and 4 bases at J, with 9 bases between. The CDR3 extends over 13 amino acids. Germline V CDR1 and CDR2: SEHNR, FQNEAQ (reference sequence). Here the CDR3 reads CASSFQGRETQYF. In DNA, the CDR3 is TGTGCCAGCAGCTTCCAGGGCAGAGAGACCCAGTACTTC.

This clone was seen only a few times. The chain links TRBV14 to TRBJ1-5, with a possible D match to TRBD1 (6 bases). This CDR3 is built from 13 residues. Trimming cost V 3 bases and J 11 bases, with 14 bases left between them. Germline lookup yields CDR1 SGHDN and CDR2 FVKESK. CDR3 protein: CASSQNLDSAQHF. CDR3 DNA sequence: TGTGCCAGCAGCCAGAACTTGGACAGCGCCCAGCATTTT.

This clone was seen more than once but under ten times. CDR3 amino acids: CATSRDISYEQYF. CDR3 DNA sequence: TGTGCCACCAGCAGAGACATCTCCTACGAGCAGTACTTC. The chain is built from TRBV15 and TRBJ2-7; D gene uncertain. Trimming pared 0 bases from V and 0 bases from J, leaving 3 bases between. This CDR3 is 13 amino acids long. Germline V gene data show CDR1 as LNHNV and CDR2 as YYDKDF (reference sequence). Looking up the rest from reference TRBV15 and TRBJ2-7 gives the full variable domain: DAMVIQNPRYQVTQFGKPVTLSCSQTLNHNVMYWYQQKSSQAPKLLFHYYDKDFNNEADTPDNFQSRRPNTSFCFLDIRSPGLGDTAMYLCATSRDISYEQYFGPGTRLTVT.

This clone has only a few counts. CDR3 nucleotide sequence: TGCGCCAGCAGTGAGGGTTCTGGCAATGAGCAGTTCTTC. It is translated as CASSEGSGNEQFF. The rearrangement joins TRBV5-1 to TRBJ2-1, with D possibly matching TRBD2 (5 bases). This CDR3 has 13 residues. Germline V gene data show CDR1 as SGHRS and CDR2 as YFSETQ. The germline V and J ends were trimmed by 5 bases and 6 bases, with 12 bases remaining between them.

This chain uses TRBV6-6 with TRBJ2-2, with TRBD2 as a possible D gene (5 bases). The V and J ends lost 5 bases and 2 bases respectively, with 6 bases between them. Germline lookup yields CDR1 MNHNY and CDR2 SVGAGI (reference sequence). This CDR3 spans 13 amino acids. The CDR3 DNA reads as TGTGCCAGCAGTGGAGGCAACACCGGGGAGCTGTTTTTT. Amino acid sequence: CASSGGNTGELFF.

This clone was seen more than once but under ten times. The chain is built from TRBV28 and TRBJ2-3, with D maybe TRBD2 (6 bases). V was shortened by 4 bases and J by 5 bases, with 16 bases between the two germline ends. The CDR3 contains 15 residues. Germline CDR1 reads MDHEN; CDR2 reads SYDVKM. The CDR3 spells CASSSPTRALDTQYF. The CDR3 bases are TGTGCCAGCAGTTCCCCGACTAGGGCTTTAGATACGCAGTATTTT.

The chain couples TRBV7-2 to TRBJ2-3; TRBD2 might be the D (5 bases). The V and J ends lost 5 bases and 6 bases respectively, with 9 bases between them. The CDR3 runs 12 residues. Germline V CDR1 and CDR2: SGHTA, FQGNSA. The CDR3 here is CASSRGQDTQYF. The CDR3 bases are TGTGCCAGCAGCCGGGGTCAGGATACGCAGTATTTT.

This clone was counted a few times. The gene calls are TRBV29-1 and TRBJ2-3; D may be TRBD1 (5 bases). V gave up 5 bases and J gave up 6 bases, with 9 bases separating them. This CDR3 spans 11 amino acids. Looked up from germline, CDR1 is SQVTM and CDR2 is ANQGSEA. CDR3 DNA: TGCAGCGTTCAGGGTGCGGATACGCAGTATTTT. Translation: CSVQGADTQYF.

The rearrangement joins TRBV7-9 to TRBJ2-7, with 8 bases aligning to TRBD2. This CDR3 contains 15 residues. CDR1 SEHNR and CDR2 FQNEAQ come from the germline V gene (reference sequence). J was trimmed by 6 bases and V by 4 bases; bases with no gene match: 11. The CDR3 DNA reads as TGTGCCAGCAGCTACAGCGGGGGAACAGGCGGCGAGCAGTACTTC. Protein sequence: CASSYSGGTGGEQYF. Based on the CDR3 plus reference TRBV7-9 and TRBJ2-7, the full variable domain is DTGVSQNPRHKITKRGQNVTFRCDPISEHNRLYWYRQTLGQGPEFLTYFQNEAQLEKSRLLSDRFSAERPKGSFSTLEIQRTEQGDSAMYLCASSYSGGTGGEQYFGPGTRLTVT.